Each of the 10 T cell receptor beta chains below was sequenced from the same sample in a study of CD4+ T cells in melanoma. The table came from immunoSEQ multiplex PCR; TCRdb's copy has only in-frame clones and leaves some out. The sample consists of 7,500 to 9,500 clones, 70% to 80% of them appearing once. Sample: cells from a culture (not recorded whether cultured in vitro). These TCRs come from a human donor with melanoma.

This rearrangement joins TRBV10-2 to TRBJ2-5; D is possibly TRBD1 or TRBD2 (5 bases each). The CDR3 is made up of 13 amino acids. V shed 2 bases and J shed 7 bases, with 11 bases lying between them. Germline CDR1 and CDR2: WSHSY and SAAADI. Here the CDR3 DNA reads TGCGCCAGCAGTGAGCCGCCAGGGAGGACCCAGTACTTC. It codes for CASSEPPGRTQYF.

The chain joins TRBV5-4 to TRBJ2-5, with D possibly TRBD1 on 5 matching bases. Germline CDR1 SGHNT, CDR2 YYREEE (reference sequence). Trimming stripped 4 bases from V and 5 bases from J, with 9 bases between. The CDR3 is 12 residues long. The CDR3 reads CASSPGAETQYF. The CDR3 coding sequence is TGTGCCAGCAGCCCTGGGGCGGAGACCCAGTACTTC.

This clone appeared a few times. The chain uses TRBV30 and TRBJ2-7; 8 positions agree with TRBD1. This CDR3 comprises 13 residues. The germline gives CDR1 GTSNPN, CDR2 SVGIG (reference sequence). The chain's CDR3 is CAWSVPGQASVLV. CDR3 DNA: TGTGCCTGGAGTGTTCCGGGACAGGCCTCCGTCTTAGTT.

The chain has TRBV18 and TRBJ1-1; 9 nucleotides line up with TRBD1. The V gene end was trimmed by 3 bases and the J gene end by 1 base; junction bases not matched to a gene: 6. Per germline, CDR1 KGHSH and CDR2 LQKENI. The CDR3 consists of 16 residues. The CDR3 DNA follows: TGTGCCAGCTCACCCACAGGGGGCGCCCCGAACACTGAAGCTTTCTTT. It yields the protein CASSPTGGAPNTEAFF.

V usage is TRBV4-2 and J usage is TRBJ2-5, with D unclear. Per germline, CDR1 LGHNA and CDR2 YNFKEQ. V was trimmed by 3 bases and J by 1 base, leaving 15 bases between them. The CDR3 loop spans 16 amino acids. The CDR3 protein is CASSHLNTPLQETQYF. The CDR3 DNA follows: TGTGCCAGCAGCCATCTGAACACCCCGCTCCAAGAGACCCAGTACTTC.

This rearrangement joins TRBV5-4 to TRBJ2-6; a possible D gene is TRBD1 (6 bases). The CDR3 extends over 15 amino acids. CDR1 is SGHNT, CDR2 YYREEE, per germline (reference sequence). Trimming shortened V by 4 bases and J by 1 base, and 9 bases separated the two germline ends. The CDR3: CASSPDRSGANVLTF. The CDR3 nucleotides are TGTGCCAGCAGCCCCGACAGGTCTGGGGCCAACGTCCTGACTTTC.

By its share, this clone is medium-sized. Here the CDR3 reads CASSLAFVGGSGNTIYF. The CDR3 DNA reads as TGTGCCAGCAGCTTGGCCTTTGTAGGGGGCTCTGGAAACACCATATATTTT. The chain couples TRBV5-8 to TRBJ1-3, with TRBD1 as a possible D gene (6 bases). The CDR3 has 17 residues. Germline lookup yields CDR1 SGHTS and CDR2 YDEGEE. Deletions cut 0 bases from V and 0 bases from J, with 13 bases between.

The chain has TRBV10-2 and TRBJ2-5, with D perhaps TRBD2 (6 bases). Germline lookup yields CDR1 WSHSY and CDR2 SAAADI. Trimming removed 0 bases from V and 2 bases from J, with 22 bases in between. This CDR3 comprises 19 residues. DNA of the CDR3: TGCGCCAGCAGTGAGTCGACTAGAGGGCCGGAGTCACCGCAAGAGACCCAGTACTTC. Its protein product is CASSESTRGPESPQETQYF.

The chain couples TRBV7-6 to TRBJ2-7; D ambiguous. The CDR3 extends over 13 amino acids. Germline CDR1 is SGHVS and CDR2 is FNYEAQ. V dropped 1 base and J dropped 2 bases, with 6 bases sitting between them. CDR3 DNA: TGTGCCAGCAGCTTAGGGGCGACCTACGAGCAGTACTTC. It encodes CASSLGATYEQYF.

The rearrangement joins TRBV19 to TRBJ1-2; D call uncertain. The germline gives CDR1 LNHDA, CDR2 SQIVND (reference sequence). The V and J ends lost 5 bases and 0 bases respectively, with 10 bases between them. The CDR3 is 14 residues long. The CDR3 protein is CASSEVIANYGYTF. In nucleotides, the CDR3 is TGTGCCAGTAGTGAAGTGATAGCTAACTATGGCTACACCTTC. Variable domain in full (rest from reference TRBV19 and TRBJ1-2): DGGITQSPKYLFRKEGQNVTLSCEQNLNHDAMYWYRQDPGQGLRLIYYSQIVNDFQKGDIAEGYSVSREKKESFPLTVTSAQKNPTAFYLCASSEVIANYGYTFGSGTRLTVV.